The clone carrying this T cell receptor (beta chain) was seen more than once but under ten times. The data originate from a study of cytomegalovirus exposure and HLA in healthy donors. CDR1 is MNHEY and CDR2 is SVGAGI in the germline V gene. The J segment lost 3 bases and the V segment lost 5 bases, leaving 4 bases of the junction unmatched. This CDR3 contains 15 residues. Amplification used 60 Vbeta primers and 13 Jbeta primers. The repertoire was sequenced with immunoSEQ multiplex PCR; TCRdb's copy has only in-frame clones and lacks some. This repertoire shows around 140,000 clones, around nine tenths found once; its top ten account for around 5.2%.

V usage is TRBV6-5 and J usage is TRBJ2-7; 13 bases agree with TRBD2. The TCR originated in a woman aged 25 to 45 in good health and CMV-seronegative. Source material: PBMCs. CDR3 in DNA: TGTGCCAGCAGTAGGACTAGCGGGAGTGTCTACGAGCAGTACTTC. Translation: CASSRTSGSVYEQYF.